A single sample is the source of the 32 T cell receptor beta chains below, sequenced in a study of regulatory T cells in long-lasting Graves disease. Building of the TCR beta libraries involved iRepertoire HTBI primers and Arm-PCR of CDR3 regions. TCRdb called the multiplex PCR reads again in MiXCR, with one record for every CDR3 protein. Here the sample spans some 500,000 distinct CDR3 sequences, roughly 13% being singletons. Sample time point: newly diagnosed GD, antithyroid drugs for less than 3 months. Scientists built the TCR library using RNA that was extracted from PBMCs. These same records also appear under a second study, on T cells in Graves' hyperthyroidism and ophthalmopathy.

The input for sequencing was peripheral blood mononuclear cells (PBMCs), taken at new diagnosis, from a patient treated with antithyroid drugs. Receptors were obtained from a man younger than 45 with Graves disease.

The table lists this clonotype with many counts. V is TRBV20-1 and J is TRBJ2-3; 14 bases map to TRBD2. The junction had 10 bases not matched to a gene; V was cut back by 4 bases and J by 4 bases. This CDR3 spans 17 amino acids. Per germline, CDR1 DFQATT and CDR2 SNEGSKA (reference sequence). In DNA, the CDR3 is TGCAGTGCTATCCGACTAGCGGGAGGGCCTCGAGCAGATACGCAGTATTTT. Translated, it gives CSAIRLAGGPRADTQYF.

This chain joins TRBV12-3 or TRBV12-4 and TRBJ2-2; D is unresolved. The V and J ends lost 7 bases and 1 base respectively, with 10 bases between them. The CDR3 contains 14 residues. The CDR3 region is CASKIDLNTGELFF. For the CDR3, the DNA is TGTGCCAGCAAGATAGATCTGAACACCGGGGAGCTGTTTTTT.

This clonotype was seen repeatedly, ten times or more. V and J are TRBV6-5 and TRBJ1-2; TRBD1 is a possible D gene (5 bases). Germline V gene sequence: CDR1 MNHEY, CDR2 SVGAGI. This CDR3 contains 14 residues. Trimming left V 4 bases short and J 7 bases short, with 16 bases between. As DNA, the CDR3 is TGTGCCAGCAGTTGGGACCAAAAAAGAGGTGGCTACACCTTC. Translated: CASSWDQKRGGYTF.

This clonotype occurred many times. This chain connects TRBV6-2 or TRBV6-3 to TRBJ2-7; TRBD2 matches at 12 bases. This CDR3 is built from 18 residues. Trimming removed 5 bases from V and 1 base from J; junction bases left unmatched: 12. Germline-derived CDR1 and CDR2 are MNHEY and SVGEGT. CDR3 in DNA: TGTGCCAGCAGTGAGCGGAGACTAGCGGGGGTTCGTTCCTACGAGCAGTACTTC. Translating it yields CASSERRLAGVRSYEQYF.

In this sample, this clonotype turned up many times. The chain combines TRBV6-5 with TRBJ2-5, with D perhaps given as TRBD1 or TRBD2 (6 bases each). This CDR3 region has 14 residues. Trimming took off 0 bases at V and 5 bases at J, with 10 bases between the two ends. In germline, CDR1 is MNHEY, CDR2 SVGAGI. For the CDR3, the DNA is TGTGCCAGCAGTTACTCGCAAGGGGGGGAGACCCAGTACTTC. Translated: CASSYSQGGETQYF.

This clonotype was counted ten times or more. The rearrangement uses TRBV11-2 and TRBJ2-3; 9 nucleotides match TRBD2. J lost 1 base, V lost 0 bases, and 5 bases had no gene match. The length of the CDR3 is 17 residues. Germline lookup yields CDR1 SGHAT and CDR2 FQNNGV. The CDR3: CASSLESGLARTDTQYF. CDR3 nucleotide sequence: TGTGCCAGCAGCTTAGAGTCGGGACTAGCCCGCACAGATACGCAGTATTTT.

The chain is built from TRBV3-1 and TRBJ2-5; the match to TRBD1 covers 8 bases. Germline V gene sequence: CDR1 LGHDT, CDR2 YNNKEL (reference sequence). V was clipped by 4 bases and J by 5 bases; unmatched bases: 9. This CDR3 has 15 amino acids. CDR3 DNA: TGTGCCAGCAGCCTCCTAGACAGGGGATGGGAGACCCAGTACTTC. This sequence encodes CASSLLDRGWETQYF.

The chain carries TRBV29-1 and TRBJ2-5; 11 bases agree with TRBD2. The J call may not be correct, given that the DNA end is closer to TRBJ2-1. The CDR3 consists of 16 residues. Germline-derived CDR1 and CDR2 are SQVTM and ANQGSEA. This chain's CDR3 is CSVALLAGVVVEAQFF. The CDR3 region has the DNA TGCAGCGTTGCCCTACTAGCGGGAGTTGTAGTTGAGGCCCAGTTCTTC.

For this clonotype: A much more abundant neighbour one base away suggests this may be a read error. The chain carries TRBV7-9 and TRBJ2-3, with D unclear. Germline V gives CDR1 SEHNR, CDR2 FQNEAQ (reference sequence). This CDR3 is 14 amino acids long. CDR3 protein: CASSLPGLGDTRYF. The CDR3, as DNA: TGTGCCAGCAGCTTACCGGGCCTCGGAGATACGCGGTATTTT. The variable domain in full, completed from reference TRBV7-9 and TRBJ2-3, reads DTGVSQNPRHKITKRGQNVTFRCDPISEHNRLYWYRQTLGQGPEFLTYFQNEAQLEKSRLLSDRFSAERPKGSFSTLEIQRTEQGDSAMYLCASSLPGLGDTRYFGPGTRLTVL.

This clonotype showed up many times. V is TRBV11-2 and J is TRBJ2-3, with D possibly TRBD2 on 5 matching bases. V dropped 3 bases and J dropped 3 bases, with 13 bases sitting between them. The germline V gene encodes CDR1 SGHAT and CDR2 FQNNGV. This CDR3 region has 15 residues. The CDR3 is CASSLVGSSTDTQYF. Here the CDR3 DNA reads TGTGCCAGCAGCTTGGTAGGGAGCTCGACAGATACGCAGTATTTT.

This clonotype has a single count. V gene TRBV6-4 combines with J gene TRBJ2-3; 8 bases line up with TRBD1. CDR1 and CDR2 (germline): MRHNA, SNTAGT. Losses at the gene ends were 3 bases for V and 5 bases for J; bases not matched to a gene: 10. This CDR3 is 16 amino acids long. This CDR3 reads CASSDKTGGEGDTQYF. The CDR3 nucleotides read TGTGCCAGCAGTGATAAAACAGGGGGAGAAGGAGATACGCAGTATTTT.

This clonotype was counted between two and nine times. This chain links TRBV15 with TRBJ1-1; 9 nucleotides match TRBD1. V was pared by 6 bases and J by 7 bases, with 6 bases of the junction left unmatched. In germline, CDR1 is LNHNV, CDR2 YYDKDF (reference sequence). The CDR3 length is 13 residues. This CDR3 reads CATSPTGGVEAFF. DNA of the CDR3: TGTGCCACCAGTCCTACAGGGGGCGTTGAAGCTTTCTTT. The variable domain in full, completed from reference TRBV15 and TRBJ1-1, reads DAMVIQNPRYQVTQFGKPVTLSCSQTLNHNVMYWYQQKSSQAPKLLFHYYDKDFNNEADTPDNFQSRRPNTSFCFLDIRSPGLGDTAMYLCATSPTGGVEAFFGQGTRLTVV.

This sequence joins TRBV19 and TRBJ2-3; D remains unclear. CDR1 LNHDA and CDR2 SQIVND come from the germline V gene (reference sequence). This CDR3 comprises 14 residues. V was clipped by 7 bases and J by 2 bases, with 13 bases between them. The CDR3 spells CASTKDIDTDTQYF. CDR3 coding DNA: TGTGCCAGTACTAAAGACATTGACACAGATACGCAGTATTTT.

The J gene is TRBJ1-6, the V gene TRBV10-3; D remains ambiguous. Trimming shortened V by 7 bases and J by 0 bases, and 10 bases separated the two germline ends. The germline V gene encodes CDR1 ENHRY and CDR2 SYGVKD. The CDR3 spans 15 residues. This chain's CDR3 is CAINSLSSYNSPLHF. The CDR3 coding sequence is TGTGCCATCAACTCCCTTAGCTCCTATAATTCACCCCTCCACTTT.

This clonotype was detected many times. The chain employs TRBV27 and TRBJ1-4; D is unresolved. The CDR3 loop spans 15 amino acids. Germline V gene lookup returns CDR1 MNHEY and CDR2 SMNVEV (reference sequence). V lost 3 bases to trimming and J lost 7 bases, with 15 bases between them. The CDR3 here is CASSFEARNGEKLFF. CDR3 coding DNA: TGTGCCAGCAGTTTTGAGGCACGCAATGGTGAAAAACTGTTTTTT.

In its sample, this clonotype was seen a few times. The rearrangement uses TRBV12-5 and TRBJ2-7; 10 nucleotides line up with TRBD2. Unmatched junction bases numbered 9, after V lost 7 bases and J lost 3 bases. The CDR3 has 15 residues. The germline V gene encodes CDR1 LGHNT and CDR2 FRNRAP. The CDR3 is CASDTTSGAYYEQYF. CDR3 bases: TGTGCTAGTGATACAACTAGCGGGGCCTACTACGAGCAGTACTTC.

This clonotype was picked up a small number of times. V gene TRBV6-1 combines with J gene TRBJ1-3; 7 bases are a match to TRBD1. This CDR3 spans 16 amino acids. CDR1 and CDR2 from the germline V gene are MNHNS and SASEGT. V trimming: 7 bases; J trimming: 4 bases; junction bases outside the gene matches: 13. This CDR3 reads CASKRDSDFSGNTIYF. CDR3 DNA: TGTGCCAGCAAGAGGGACAGCGATTTCTCCGGAAACACCATATATTTT.

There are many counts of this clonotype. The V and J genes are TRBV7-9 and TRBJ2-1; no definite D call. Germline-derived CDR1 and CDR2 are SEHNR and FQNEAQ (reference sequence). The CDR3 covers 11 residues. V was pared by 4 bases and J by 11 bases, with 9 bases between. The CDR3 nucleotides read TGTGCCAGCAGCTACAGTCACAAGCAGTTCTTC. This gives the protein CASSYSHKQFF. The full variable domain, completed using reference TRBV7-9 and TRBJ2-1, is DTGVSQNPRHKITKRGQNVTFRCDPISEHNRLYWYRQTLGQGPEFLTYFQNEAQLEKSRLLSDRFSAERPKGSFSTLEIQRTEQGDSAMYLCASSYSHKQFFGPGTRLTVL.

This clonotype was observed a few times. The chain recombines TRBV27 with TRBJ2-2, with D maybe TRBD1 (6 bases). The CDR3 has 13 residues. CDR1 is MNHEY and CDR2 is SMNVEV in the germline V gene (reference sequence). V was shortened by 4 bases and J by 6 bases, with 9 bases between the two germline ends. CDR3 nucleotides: TGTGCCAGCAGTTCCTACAGGGCCGGGGAGCTGTTTTTT. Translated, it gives CASSSYRAGELFF.

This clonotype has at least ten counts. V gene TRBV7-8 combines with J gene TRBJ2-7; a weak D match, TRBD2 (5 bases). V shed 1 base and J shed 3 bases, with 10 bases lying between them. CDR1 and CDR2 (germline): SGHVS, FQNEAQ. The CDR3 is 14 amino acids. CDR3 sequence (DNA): TGTGCCAGCAGCTTAGACGGGAAATACTACGAGCAGTACTTC. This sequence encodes CASSLDGKYYEQYF.

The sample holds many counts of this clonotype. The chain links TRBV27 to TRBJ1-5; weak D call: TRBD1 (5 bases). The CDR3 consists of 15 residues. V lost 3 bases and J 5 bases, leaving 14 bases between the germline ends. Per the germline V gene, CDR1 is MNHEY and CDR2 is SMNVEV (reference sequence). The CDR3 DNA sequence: TGTGCCAGCAGTTTTAACAGAAAAGGGGATCAGCCCCAGCATTTT. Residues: CASSFNRKGDQPQHF.

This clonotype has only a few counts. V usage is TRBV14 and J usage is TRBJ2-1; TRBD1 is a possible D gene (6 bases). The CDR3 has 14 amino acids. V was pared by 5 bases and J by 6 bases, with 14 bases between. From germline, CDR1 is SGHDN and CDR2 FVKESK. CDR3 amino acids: CASSDRRRFNEQFF. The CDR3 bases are TGTGCCAGCAGCGACAGGCGCCGTTTCAATGAGCAGTTCTTC. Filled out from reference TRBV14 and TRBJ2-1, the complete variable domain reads EAGVTQFPSHSVIEKGQTVTLRCDPISGHDNLYWYRRVMGKEIKFLLHFVKESKQDESGMPNNRFLAERTGGTYSTLKVQPAELEDSGVYFCASSDRRRFNEQFFGPGTRLTVL.

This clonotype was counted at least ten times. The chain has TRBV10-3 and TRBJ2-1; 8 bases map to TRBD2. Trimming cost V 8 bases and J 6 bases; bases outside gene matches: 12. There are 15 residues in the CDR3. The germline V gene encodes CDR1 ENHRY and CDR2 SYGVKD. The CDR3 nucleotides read TGTGCCATCGGCCTGCAGCGGGAGAGCCCCAATGAGCAGTTCTTC. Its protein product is CAIGLQRESPNEQFF.

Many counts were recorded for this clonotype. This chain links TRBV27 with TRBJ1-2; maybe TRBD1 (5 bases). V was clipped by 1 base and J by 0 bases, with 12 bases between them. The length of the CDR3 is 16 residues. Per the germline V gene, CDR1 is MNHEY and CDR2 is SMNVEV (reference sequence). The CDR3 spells CASSLLQGGSNYGYTF. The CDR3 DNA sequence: TGTGCCAGCAGTTTATTGCAGGGCGGCTCTAACTATGGCTACACCTTC.

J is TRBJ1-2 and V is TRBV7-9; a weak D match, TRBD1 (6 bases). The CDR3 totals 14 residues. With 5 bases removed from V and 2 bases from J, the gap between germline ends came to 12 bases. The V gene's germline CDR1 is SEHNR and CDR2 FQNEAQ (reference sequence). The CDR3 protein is CASSPTGINYGYTF. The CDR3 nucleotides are TGTGCCAGCAGCCCTACAGGGATCAACTATGGCTACACCTTC.

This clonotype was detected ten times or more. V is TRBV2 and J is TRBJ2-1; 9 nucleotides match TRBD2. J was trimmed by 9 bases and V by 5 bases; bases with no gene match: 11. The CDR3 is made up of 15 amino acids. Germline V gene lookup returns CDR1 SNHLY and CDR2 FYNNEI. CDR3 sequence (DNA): TGTGCCAGCAGTTATAGCGGGAGACGGGGCGGTGAGCAGTTCTTC. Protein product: CASSYSGRRGGEQFF.

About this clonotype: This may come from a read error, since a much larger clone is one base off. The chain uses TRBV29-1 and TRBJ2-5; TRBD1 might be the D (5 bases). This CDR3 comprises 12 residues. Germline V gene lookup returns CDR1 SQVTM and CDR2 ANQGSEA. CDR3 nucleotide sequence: TGCAGGGTTGGAACAGGTCGAGAGACCCAGTACTTC. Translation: CRVGTGRETQYF.

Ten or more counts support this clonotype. CDR3 region: CASSPPEAAWDTF. In DNA, the CDR3 is TGTGCCAGCTCACCACCGGAGGCCGCTTGGGACACCTTC. The chain employs TRBV18 and TRBJ1-2; D unresolved. This CDR3 contains 13 residues. CDR1 and CDR2 (germline): KGHSH, LQKENI. V was shortened by 0 bases and J by 12 bases, with 14 bases between the two germline ends.

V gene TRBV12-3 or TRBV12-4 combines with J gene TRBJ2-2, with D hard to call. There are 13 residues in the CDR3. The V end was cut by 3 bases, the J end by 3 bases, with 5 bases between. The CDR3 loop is CASSLRYTGELFF. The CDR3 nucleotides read TGTGCCAGCAGTTTGAGATACACCGGGGAGCTGTTTTTT.

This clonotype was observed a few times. The CDR3 nucleotides are TGTGCCAGCAGCGAGGGGGGGGACAAGCCCCAGCATTTT. The encoded protein is CASSEGGDKPQHF. V and J are TRBV9 and TRBJ1-5, with D perhaps matching TRBD1 (6 bases). V lost 3 bases and J 8 bases, leaving 12 bases between the germline ends. CDR3 length: 13 amino acids. Germline V gene lookup returns CDR1 SGDLS and CDR2 YYNGEE.

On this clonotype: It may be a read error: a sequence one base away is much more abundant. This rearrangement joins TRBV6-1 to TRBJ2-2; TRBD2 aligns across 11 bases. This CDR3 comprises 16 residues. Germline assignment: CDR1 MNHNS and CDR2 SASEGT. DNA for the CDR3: TGTACCAGCAGTATCATTAGCGGGAGGGCTACCGGGGAGCTGTTTTTT. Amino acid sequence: CTSSIISGRATGELFF.

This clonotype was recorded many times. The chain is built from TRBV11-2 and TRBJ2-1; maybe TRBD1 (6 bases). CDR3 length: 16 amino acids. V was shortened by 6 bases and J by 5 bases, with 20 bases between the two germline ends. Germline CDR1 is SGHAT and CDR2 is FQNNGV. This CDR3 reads CASRPVGGESHNEQFF. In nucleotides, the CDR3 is TGTGCCAGCAGACCGGTAGGGGGAGAGAGTCACAATGAGCAGTTCTTC.